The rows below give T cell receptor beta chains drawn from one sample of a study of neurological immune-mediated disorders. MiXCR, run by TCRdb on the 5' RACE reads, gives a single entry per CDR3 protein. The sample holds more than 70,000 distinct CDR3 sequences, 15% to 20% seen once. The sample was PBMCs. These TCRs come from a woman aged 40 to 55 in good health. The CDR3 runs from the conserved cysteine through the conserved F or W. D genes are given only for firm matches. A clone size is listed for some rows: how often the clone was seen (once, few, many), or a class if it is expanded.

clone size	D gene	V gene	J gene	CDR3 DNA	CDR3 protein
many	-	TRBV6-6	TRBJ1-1	TGTGCCAGCAGTTACCTGAACACTGAAGCTTTCTTT	CASSYLNTEAFF
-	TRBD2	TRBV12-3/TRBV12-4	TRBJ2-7	TGTGCCAGCAGTTATGCGGGGGGTTATACGAGCGAGCAGTACTTT	CASSYAGGYTSEQYF
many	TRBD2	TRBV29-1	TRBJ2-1	TGCAGCGTTGCGCGGGGGGTCACCAATGAGCAGTTCTTC	CSVARGVTNEQFF
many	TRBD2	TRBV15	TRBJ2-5	TGTGCCACCAGCAGAGATCCAGCGGGGGGCTGGGAAGAGACCCAGTACTTC	CATSRDPAGGWEETQYF
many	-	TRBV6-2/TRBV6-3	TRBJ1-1	TGTGCCAGCAGGACTGGGAACACTGAAGCTTTCTTT	CASRTGNTEAFF
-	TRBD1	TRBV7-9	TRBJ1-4	TGTGCCAGCAGCCCGGGGGACAGGGGAAGGGAAAAACTGTTTTTT	CASSPGDRGREKLFF
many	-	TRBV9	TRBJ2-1	TGTGCCAGCAGCGGCCGACCCCCGGCGGGAAATGAGCAGTTCTTC	CASSGRPPAGNEQFF
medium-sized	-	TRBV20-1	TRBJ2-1	TGCAGTGCTAGTGCCCCGGGGTACAATGAGCAGTTCTTC	CSASAPGYNEQFF
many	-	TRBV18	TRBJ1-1	TGTGCCAGCTCACCAACCAACTTGAACACTGAAGCTTTCTTT	CASSPTNLNTEAFF
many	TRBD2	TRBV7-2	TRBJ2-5	TGTGCCAGCGGGGACTATCCAAAAGAGACCCAGTACTTC	CASGDYPKETQYF
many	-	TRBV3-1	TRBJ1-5	TGTGCCAGCAGCCAAGGGCCGCCCCCGGGCAATCAGCCCCAGCATTTT	CASSQGPPPGNQPQHF
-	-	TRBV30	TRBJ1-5	TGTGCCTGGAGTGTAACCGGGTGGGGGAGGAAGCCCCAGCATTTT	CAWSVTGWGRKPQHF
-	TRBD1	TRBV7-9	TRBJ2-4	TGTGCCAGCAGCCGAGGACAGGGAGACATTCAGTACTTC	CASSRGQGDIQYF
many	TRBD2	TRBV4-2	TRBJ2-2	TGTGCCAGCAGCCAATCTCCGCCGGGCGGACTAGCGGGGGATACAAACACCGGGGAGCTGTTTTTT	CASSQSPPGGLAGDTNTGELFF
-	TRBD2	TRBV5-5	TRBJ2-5	TGTGCCAGCAGCTTGGGAGTTCTTAGCGGGAGGGCACGGGAGACCCAGTACTTC	CASSLGVLSGRARETQYF
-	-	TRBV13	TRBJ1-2	TGTGCCAGCAGCTTTAGTGAACAGGGACCCAACTATGGCTACACCTTC	CASSFSEQGPNYGYTF
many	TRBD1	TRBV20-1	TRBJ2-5	TGCAGTGCTCTAAGACAGGGGTCATGGACCCAGTACTTC	CSALRQGSWTQYF
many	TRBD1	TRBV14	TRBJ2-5	TGTGCCAGCAGCCAAAGCGGACAGGCCACGGAGACCCAGTACTTC	CASSQSGQATETQYF
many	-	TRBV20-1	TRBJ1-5	TGCAGTGCTTTCGGGACTTGGGATCAGCCCCAGCATTTT	CSAFGTWDQPQHF
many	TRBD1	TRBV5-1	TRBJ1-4	TGCGCCAGCAGCTCCGACAGGGCTGTAGGGGAAAAACTGTTTTTT	CASSSDRAVGEKLFF
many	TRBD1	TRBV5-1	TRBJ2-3	TGCGCCAGCGGATCACAGGGGGACCGCACAGATACGCAGTATTTT	CASGSQGDRTDTQYF
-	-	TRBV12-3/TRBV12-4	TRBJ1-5	TGTGCCAGCAAAGAAACAGGTCATAGCAATCAGCCCCAGCATTTT	CASKETGHSNQPQHF
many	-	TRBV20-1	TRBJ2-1	TGCAGTGCCCCGGGATACCCCAACCTTATGAGGAATGAGCAGTTCTTC	CSAPGYPNLMRNEQFF
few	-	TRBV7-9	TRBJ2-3	TGTGCCAGCAGCCCCTCGTTCGGGACGCAGTATTTT	CASSPSFGTQYF
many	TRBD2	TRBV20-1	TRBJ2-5	TGCAGTGCTAGCGACCCGGGACTAGCGGTACAAGAGACCCAGTACTTC	CSASDPGLAVQETQYF
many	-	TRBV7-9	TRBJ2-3	TGTGCCAGCAGGTACACACCCGATACGCAGTATTTT	CASRYTPDTQYF
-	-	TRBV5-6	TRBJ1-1	TGTGCCTGCAGCCGCTTAGCCCAGAGAATCTCTTTAGCTTTCTTT	CACSRLAQRISLAFF
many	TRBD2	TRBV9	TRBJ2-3	TGTGCCAGCAGCGTTTGGGCGGGGGGAACAGATACGCAGTATTTT	CASSVWAGGTDTQYF
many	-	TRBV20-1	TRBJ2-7	TGCAGTGCTAGTCCAGAGGACATGGACTACGAGCAGTACTTC	CSASPEDMDYEQYF
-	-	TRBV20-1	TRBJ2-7	TGCAGTGCTAGAGGTTGGGTTGCGGGGGCCCTCCCGAACGAGCAGTACTTC	CSARGWVAGALPNEQYF
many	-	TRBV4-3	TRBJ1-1	TGCGCCAGCAGCCAAGATCGGTTGGTGGGCCTTGGAACCACTGAAGCTTTCTTT	CASSQDRLVGLGTTEAFF
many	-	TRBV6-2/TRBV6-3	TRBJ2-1	TGTGCCAGCAGTCGTCGGTCACCGAGCTCCTACAATGAGCAGTTCTTC	CASSRRSPSSYNEQFF
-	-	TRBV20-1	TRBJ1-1	TGCAGTGCTAAGACCGGGGGGGCGCGTGACACTGAAGCTTTCTTT	CSAKTGGARDTEAFF
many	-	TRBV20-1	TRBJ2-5	TGCAGTGCTATCGCGGGGCAAGAGACCCAGTACTTC	CSAIAGQETQYF
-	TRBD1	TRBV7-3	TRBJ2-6	TGTGCCAGCAGCCGACAGGGTACCCTACCATCTGGGGCCAACGTCCTGACTTTC	CASSRQGTLPSGANVLTF
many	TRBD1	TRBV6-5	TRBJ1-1	TGTGCCAGCAGTTATCGGGACAGCGAAAATGAAGCTTTCTTT	CASSYRDSENEAFF
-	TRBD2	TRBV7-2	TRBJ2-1	TGTGCCAGCAGCTTTGCGGGACTAGCGGGGGTGTGTTCCGACAATGAGCAGTTCTTC	CASSFAGLAGVCSDNEQFF
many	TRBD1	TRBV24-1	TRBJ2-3	TGTGCCACCAGTGATTTGCCCGTGACAGGGCCCATTCGCACAGATACGCAGTATTTT	CATSDLPVTGPIRTDTQYF
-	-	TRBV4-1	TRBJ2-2	TGCGCCAGCAGCCAAGAGGGACTTTGGACCGCCGAGTTTTCCGCGAACACCGGGGAGCTGTTTTTT	CASSQEGLWTAEFSANTGELFF
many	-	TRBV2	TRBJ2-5	TGTGCCAGCAGTGAAGGCTTCTTGGAGGAGACCCAGTACTTC	CASSEGFLEETQYF
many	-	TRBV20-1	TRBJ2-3	TGCAGTGCTACAGGGATAGATACGCAGTATTTT	CSATGIDTQYF